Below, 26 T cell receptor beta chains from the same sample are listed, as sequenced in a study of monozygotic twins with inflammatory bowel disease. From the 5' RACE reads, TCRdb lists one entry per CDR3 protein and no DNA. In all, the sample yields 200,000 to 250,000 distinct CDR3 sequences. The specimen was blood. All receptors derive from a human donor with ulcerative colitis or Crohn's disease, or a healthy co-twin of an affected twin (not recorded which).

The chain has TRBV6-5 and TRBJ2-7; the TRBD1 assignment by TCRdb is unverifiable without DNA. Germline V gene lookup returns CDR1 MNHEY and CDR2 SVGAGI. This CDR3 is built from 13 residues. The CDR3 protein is CASSFQGKDEQYF.

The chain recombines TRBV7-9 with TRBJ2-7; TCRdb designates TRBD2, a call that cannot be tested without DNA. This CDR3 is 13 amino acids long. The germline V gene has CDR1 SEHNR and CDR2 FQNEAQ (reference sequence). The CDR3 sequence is CASSFRERDEQYF.

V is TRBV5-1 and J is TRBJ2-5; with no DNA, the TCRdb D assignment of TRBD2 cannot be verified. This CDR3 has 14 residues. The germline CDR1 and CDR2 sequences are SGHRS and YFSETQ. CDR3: CASSRGDPGETQYF.

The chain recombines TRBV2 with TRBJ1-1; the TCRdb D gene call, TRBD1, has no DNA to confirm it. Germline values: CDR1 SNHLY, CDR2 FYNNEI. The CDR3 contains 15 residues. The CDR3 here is CASTILTGANTEAFF.

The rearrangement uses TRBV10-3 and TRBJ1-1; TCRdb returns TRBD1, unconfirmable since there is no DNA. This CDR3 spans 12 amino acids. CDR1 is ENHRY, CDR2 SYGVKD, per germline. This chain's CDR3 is CAIGTGGTEAFF.

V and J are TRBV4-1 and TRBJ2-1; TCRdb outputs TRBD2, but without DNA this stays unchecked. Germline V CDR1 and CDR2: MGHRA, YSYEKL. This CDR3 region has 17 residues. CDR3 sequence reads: CASSQSPTATPNNEQFF.

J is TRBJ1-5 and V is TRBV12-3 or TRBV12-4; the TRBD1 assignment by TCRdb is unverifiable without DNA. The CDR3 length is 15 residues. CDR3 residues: CASSTGDSSNQPQHF.

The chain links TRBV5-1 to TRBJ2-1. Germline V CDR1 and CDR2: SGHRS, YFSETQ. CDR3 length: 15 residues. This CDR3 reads CASSLLGPSYNEQFF.

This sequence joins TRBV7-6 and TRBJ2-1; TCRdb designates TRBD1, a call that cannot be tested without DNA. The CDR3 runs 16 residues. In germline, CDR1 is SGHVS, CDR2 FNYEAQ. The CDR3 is CASSLAGGLFYNEQFF.

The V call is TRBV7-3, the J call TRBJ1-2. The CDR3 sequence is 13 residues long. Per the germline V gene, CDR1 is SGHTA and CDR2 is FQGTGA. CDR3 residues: CASSFGTTGGYTF.

This CDR3 reads CASRDRGTEAFF. This rearrangement joins TRBV6-5 to TRBJ1-1; TCRdb lists TRBD1, though no DNA is available to test this call. Looked up from germline, CDR1 is MNHEY and CDR2 is SVGAGI. The CDR3 sequence is 12 residues long.

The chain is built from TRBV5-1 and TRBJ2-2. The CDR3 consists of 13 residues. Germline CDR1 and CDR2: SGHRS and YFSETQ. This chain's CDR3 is CASSLGVSEELFF.

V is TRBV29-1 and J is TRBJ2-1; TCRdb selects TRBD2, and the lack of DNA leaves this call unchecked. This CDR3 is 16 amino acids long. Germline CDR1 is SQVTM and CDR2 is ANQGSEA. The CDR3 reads CSVDGQTSGSYNEQFF.

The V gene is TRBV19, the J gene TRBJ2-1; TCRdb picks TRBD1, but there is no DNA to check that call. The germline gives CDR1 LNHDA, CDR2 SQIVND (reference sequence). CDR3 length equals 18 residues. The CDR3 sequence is CASKVNGRGTGAIDEQFF.

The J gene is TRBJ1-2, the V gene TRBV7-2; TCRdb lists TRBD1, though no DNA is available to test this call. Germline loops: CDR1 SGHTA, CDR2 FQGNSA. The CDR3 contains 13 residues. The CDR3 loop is CASRATGGNGYTF.

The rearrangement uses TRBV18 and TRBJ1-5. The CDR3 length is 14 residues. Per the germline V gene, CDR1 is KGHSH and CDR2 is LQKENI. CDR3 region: CASSLLQSNQPQHF.

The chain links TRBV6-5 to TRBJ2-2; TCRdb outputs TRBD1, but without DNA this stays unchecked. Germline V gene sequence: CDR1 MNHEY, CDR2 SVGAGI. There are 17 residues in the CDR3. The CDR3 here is CASSYDPGTEYTGELFF.

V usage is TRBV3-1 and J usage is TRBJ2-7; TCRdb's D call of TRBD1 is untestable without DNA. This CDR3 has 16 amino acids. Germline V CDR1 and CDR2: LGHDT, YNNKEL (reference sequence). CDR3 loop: CATGTGGQGSSYEQYF.

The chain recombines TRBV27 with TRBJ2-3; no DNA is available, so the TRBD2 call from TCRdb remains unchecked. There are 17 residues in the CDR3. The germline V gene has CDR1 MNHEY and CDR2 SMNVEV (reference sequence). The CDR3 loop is CASSSGLAGGNQDTQYF.

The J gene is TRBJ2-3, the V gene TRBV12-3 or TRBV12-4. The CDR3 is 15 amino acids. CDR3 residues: CASSSTWSLTDTQYF.

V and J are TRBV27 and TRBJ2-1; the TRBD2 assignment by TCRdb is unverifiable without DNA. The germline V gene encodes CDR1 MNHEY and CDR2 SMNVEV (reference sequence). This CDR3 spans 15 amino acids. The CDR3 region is CASSSLAGGRNEQFF.

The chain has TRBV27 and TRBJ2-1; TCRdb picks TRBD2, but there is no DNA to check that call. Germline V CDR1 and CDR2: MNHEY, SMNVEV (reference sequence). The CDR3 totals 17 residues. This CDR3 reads CASSFTLGGRATNEQFF.

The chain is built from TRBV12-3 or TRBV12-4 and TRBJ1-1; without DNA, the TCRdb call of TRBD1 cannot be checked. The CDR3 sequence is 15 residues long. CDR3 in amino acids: CASSFWGGGDTEAFF.

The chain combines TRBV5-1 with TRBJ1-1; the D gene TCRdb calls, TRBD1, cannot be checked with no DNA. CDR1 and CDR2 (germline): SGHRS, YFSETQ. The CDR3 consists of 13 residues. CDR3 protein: CASSLYQGSEAFF.

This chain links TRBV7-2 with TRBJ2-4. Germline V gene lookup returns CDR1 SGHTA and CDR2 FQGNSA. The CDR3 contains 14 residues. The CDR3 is CASSLSRAQNIQYF. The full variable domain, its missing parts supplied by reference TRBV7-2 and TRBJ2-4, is GAGVSQSPSNKVTEKGKDVELRCDPISGHTALYWYRQSLGQGLEFLIYFQGNSAPDKSGLPSDRFSAERTGGSVSTLTIQRTQQEDSAVYLCASSLSRAQNIQYFGAGTRLSVL.

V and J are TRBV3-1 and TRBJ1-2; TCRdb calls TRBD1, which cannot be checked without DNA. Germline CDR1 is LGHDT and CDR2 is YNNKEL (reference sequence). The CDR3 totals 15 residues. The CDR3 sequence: CASSPGQGFGYGYTF.